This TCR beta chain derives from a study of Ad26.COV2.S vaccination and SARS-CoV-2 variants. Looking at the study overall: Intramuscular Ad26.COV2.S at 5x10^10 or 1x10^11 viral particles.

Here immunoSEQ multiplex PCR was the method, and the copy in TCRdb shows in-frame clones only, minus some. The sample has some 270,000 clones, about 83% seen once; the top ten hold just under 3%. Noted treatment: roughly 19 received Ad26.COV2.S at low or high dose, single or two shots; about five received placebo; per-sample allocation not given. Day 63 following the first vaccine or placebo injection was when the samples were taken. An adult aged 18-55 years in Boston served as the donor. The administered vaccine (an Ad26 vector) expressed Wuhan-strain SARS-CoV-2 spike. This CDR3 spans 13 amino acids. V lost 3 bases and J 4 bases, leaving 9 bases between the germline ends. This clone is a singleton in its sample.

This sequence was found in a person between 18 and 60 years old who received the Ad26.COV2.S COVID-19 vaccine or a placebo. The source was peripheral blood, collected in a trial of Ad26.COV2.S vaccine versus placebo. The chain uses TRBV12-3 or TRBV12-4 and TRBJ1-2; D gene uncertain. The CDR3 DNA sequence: TGTGCCAGCAGTTTCGGCCGACGCTATGGCTACACCTTC. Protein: CASSFGRRYGYTF.